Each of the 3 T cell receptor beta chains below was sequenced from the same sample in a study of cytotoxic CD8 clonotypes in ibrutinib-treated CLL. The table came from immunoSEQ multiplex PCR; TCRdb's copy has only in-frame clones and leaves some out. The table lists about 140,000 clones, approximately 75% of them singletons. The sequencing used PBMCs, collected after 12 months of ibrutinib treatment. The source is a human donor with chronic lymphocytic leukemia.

DNA of the CDR3: TGTGCCAGCAGTTCCCGAAGGCGCTACACCTTC. Its protein is CASSSRRRYTF. The chain links TRBV28 to TRBJ1-2; D gene unclear. V was clipped by 4 bases and J by 9 bases, with 9 bases between them. The CDR3 spans 11 residues. Germline CDR1 is MDHEN and CDR2 is SYDVKM.

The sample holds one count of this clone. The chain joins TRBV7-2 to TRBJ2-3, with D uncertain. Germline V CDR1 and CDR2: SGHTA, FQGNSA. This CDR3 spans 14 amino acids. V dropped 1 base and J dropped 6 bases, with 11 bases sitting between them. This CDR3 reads CASSLDGWADTQYF. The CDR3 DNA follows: TGTGCCAGCAGCTTAGATGGTTGGGCGGATACGCAGTATTTT.

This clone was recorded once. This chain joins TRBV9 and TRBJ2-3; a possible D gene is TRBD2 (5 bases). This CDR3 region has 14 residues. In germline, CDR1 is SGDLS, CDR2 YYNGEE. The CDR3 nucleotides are TGTGCTACCGGGAACCCCTCTAGCACAGATACGCAGTATTTT. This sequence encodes CATGNPSSTDTQYF.